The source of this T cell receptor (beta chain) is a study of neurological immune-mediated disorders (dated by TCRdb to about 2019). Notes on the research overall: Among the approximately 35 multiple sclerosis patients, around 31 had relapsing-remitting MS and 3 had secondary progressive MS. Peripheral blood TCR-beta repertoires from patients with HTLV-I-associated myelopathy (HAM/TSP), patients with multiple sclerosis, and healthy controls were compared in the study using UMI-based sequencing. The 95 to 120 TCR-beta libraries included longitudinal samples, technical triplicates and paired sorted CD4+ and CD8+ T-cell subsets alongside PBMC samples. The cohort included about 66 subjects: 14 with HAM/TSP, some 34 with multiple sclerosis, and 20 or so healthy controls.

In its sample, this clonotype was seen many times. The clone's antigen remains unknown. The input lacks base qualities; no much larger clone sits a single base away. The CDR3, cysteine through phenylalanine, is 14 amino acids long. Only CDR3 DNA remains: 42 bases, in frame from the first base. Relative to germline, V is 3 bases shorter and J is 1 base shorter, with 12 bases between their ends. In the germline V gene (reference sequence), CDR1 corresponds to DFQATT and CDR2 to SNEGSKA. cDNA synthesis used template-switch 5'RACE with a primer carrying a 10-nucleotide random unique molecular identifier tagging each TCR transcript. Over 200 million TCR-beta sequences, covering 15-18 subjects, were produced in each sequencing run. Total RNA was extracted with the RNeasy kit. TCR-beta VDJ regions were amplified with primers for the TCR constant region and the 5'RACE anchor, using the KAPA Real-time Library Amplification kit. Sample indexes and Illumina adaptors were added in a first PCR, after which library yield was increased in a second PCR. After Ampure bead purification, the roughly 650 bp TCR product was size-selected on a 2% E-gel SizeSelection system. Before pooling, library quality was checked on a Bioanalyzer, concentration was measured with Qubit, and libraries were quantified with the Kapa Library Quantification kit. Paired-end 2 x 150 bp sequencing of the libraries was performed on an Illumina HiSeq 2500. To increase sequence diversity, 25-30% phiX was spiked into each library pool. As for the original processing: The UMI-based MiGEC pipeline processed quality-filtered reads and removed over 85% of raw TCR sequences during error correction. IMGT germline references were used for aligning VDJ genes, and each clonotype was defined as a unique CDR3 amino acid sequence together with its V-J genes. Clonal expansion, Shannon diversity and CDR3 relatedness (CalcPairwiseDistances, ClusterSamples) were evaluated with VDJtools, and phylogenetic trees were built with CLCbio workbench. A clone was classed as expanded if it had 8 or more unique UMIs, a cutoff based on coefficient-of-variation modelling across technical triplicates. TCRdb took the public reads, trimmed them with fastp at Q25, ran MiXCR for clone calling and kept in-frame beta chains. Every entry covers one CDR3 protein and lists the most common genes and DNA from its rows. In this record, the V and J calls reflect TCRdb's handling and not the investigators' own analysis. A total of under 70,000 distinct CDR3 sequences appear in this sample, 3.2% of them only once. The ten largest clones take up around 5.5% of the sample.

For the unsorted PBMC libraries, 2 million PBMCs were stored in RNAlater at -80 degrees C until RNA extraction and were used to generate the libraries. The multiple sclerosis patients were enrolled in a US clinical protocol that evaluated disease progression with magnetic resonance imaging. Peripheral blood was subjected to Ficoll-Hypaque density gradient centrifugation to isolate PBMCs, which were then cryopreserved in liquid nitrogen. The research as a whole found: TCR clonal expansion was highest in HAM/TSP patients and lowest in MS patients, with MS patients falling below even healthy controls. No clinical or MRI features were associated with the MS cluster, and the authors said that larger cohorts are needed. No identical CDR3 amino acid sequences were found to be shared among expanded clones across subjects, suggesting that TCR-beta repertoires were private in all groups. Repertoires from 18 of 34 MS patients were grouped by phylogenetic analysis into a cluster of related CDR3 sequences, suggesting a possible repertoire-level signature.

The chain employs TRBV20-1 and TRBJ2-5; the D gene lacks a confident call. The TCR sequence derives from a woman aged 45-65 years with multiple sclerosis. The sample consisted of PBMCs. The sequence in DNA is TGCAGTGCTAGGCCCCTGGACCGCCAAGAGACCCAGTACTTC. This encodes CSARPLDRQETQYF.